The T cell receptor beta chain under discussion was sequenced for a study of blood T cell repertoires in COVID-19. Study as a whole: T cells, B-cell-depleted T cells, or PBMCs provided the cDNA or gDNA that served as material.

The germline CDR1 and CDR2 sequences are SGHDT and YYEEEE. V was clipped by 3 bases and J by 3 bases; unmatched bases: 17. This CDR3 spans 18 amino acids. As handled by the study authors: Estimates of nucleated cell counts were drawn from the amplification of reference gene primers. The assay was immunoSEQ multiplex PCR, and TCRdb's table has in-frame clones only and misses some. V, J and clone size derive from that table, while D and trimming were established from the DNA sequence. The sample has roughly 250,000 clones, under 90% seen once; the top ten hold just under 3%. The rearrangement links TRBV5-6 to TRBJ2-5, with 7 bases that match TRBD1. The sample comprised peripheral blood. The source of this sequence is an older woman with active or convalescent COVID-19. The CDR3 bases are TGTGCCAGCAGCTCCCTGGGCCGAACAGGGGTCGTCGAAGAGACCCAGTACTTC. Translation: CASSSLGRTGVVEETQYF.